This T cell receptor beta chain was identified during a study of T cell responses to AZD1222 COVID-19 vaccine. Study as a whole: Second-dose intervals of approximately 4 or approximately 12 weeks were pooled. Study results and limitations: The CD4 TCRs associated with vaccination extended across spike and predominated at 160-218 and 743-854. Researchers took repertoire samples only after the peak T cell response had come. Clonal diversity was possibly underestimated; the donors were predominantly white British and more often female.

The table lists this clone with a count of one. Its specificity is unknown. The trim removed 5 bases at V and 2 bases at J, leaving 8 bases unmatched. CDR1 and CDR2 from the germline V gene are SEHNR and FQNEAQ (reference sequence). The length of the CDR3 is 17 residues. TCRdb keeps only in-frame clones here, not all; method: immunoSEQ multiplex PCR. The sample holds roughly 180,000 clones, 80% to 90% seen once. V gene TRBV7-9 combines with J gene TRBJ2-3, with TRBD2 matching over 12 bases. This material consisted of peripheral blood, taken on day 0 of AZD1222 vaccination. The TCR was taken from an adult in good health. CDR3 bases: TGTGCCAGCAGCCTAGGACTAGCGGGGACCGACACAGATACGCAGTATTTT. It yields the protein CASSLGLAGTDTDTQYF.